The 8 T cell receptor beta chains below were found in one sample sequenced in a study of response to subunit inactivated influenza vaccine. Via MiXCR, TCRdb re-called the RT-PCR reads, giving one row per CDR3 protein. The table shows about 620,000 distinct CDR3 sequences, with approximately 12% occurring only once. Sample: PBMCs from blood, taken on the day of vaccination. The receptors originated from a man between 45 and 60 years old who received an inactivated influenza vaccine.

A few counts support this clonotype. The chain joins TRBV2 to TRBJ1-5, with D perhaps matching TRBD1 (5 bases). There are 14 residues in the CDR3. The germline V and J ends were trimmed by 3 bases and 11 bases, with 17 bases remaining between them. CDR1 is SNHLY, CDR2 FYNNEI, per germline. The CDR3 DNA reads TGTGCCAGCAGTGACGCGGCTACAATCAGGGCCCAGCATTTT. Its protein product is CASSDAATIRAQHF. Complete variable domain (other parts from reference TRBV2 and TRBJ1-5): EPEVTQTPSHQVTQMGQEVILRCVPISNHLYFYWYRQILGQKVEFLVSFYNNEISEKSEIFDDQFSVERPDGSNFTLKIRSTKLEDSAMYFCASSDAATIRAQHFGDGTRLSIL.

This rearrangement joins TRBV7-2 to TRBJ2-3; D is unclear. Germline CDR1 and CDR2: SGHTA and FQGNSA. The CDR3 consists of 16 residues. Trimming removed 3 bases from V and 1 base from J, with 14 bases in between. The CDR3 sequence is CASSFPRLGGTDTQYF. For the CDR3, the DNA is TGTGCCAGCAGCTTCCCAAGGTTGGGCGGCACAGATACGCAGTATTTT.

This chain links TRBV12-3 or TRBV12-4 with TRBJ2-7; D gene ambiguous. The CDR3 covers 12 residues. Trimming removed 5 bases at V and 6 bases at J, with 11 bases between. Here the CDR3 DNA reads TGTGCCAGCAGTGCAAACATATTCGAGCAGTACTTC. Translating gives CASSANIFEQYF.

The gene calls are TRBV7-8 and TRBJ2-1, with TRBD1 matching over 9 bases. The CDR3 totals 14 residues. Germline CDR1 SGHVS, CDR2 FQNEAQ. Trimming took 5 bases from V and 6 from J; bases not matched to a gene: 5. The CDR3 loop reads CASSVQGAPNEQFF. The CDR3, as DNA: TGTGCCAGCAGCGTACAGGGGGCGCCCAATGAGCAGTTCTTC.

This clonotype showed up just a few times. The gene calls are TRBV20-1 and TRBJ1-4, with D unclear. The CDR3 runs 11 residues. V was clipped by 4 bases and J by 8 bases, with 8 bases between them. Germline V lookup: CDR1 DFQATT, CDR2 SNEGSKA (reference sequence). CDR3 nucleotide sequence: TGCAGTGCTATTGTGCGCGAAAAACTGTTTTTT. Translated, it gives CSAIVREKLFF.

This clonotype was detected a few times. CDR3: CATSRNRQNNEKLFF. The CDR3 region has the DNA TGTGCCACCAGCAGAAACCGACAGAATAATGAAAAACTGTTTTTT. J is TRBJ1-4 and V is TRBV15, with a weak D call TRBD1 (5 bases). The CDR3 extends over 15 amino acids. V was clipped by 2 bases and J by 4 bases, with 11 bases between them. The germline gives CDR1 LNHNV, CDR2 YYDKDF (reference sequence).

The chain employs TRBV4-2 and TRBJ2-2, with 9 bases fitting TRBD2. V trimming: 3 bases; J trimming: 7 bases; junction bases outside the gene matches: 15. Germline V gene lookup returns CDR1 LGHNA and CDR2 YNFKEQ. The CDR3 runs to 18 residues. This CDR3 is CASSQDNLAGRTGGELFF. In DNA, the CDR3 is TGTGCCAGCAGCCAGGATAACCTAGCGGGGCGCACCGGCGGGGAGCTGTTTTTT.

This sequence joins TRBV5-1 and TRBJ2-7, with D perhaps matching TRBD1 (6 bases). The V and J ends lost 7 bases and 4 bases respectively, with 21 bases between them. From germline, CDR1 is SGHRS and CDR2 YFSETQ. This CDR3 is built from 15 residues. CDR3 in amino acids: CASAQGTSPSYEQYF. The CDR3, as DNA: TGCGCCAGCGCTCAGGGGACATCCCCTTCTTACGAGCAGTACTTC.